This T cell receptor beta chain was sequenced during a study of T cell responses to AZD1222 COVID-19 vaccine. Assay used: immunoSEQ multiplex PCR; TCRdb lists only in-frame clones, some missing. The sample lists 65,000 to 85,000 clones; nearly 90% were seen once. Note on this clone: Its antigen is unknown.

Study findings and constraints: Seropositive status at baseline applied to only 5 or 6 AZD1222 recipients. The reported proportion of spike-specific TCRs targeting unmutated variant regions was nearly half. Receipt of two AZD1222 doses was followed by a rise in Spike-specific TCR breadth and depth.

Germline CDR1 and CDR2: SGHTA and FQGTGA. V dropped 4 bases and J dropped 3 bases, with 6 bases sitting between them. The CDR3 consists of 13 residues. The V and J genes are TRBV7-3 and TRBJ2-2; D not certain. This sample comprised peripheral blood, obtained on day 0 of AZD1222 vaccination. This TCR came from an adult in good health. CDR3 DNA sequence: TGTGCCAGCAGCTCGGATGACACCGGGGAGCTGTTTTTT. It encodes CASSSDDTGELFF.